The present TCR beta chain was sequenced within a study of glioma-infiltrating T cells. Details on this clonotype: Its antigen is undetermined. No conserved phenylalanine or tryptophan is present at the end of the CDR3, so a read error is the likely explanation.

The iRepertoire nested amplicon-rescue multiplex PCR amplified TCR alpha and beta CDR3s from RNA. Tissue mRNA or PBMC total RNA, 100-400 ng, went into one-step reverse transcription and amplification. TCRdb redid the calling of the multiplex PCR reads with MiXCR, one entry per CDR3 protein. The sample consists of roughly 190,000 distinct CDR3 sequences, over 30% of them appearing once. This CDR3 is 13 amino acids long. The V gene's germline CDR1 is MDHEN and CDR2 SYDVKM. V shed 6 bases and J shed 4 bases, with 7 bases lying between them. General study findings and limits: Very few CDR3 sequences were shared between tissue and blood. Non-neoplastic patients had below-expected tissue-blood divergence, while all gliomas exceeded expectation.

The sample was glioma tissue, nonneoplastic brain tissue, or PBMCs (not recorded which). The origin of this receptor is a human donor with low-grade glioma or glioblastoma, undergoing nonglioma brain surgery, or in good health (not recorded which). V and J are TRBV28 and TRBJ2-6; D is ambiguous. CDR3 sequence (DNA): TGTGCCAGCAGCCTGCCCGGGGCCAACGTCCTGACTCTC. This gives the protein CASSLPGANVLTL.